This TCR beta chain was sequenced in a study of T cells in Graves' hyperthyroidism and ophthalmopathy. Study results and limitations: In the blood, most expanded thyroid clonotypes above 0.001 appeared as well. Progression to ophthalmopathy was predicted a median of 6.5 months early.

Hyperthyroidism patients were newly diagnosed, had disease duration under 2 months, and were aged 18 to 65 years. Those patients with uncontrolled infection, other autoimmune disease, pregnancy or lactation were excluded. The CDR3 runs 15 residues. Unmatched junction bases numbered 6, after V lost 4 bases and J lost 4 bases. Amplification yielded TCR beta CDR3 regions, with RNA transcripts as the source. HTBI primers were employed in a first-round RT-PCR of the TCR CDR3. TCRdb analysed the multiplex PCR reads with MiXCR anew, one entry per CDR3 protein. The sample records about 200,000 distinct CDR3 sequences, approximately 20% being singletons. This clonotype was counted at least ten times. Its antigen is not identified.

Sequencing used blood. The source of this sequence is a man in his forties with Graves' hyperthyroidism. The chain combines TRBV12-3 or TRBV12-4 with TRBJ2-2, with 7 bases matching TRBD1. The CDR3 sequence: CASSSRQGSTGELFF. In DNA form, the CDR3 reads TGTGCCAGCAGTTCGCGACAGGGAAGCACCGGGGAGCTGTTTTTT.